These 19 T cell receptor beta chains were sequenced from one sample in a study of CD8 T cells in ankylosing spondylitis. TCRdb re-called the 5' RACE reads through MiXCR, storing one row per CDR3 protein. The profile shows approximately 140,000 distinct CDR3 sequences, around 45% of them singletons. The sequenced material came from synovial fluid, either unsorted or a sorted T cell fraction (not recorded which). The receptor source for this set is a male donor with ankylosing spondylitis.

In this sample, this clonotype turned up a few times. This chain connects TRBV27 to TRBJ2-2; TRBD1 matches at 9 bases. This CDR3 has 15 amino acids. The J segment lost 7 bases and the V segment lost 1 base, leaving 4 bases of the junction unmatched. CDR1 is MNHEY, CDR2 SMNVEV, per germline (reference sequence). CDR3 amino acids: CASSLLGQGGGELFF. The DNA for the CDR3 is TGTGCCAGCAGTTTATTGGGACAGGGCGGCGGGGAGCTGTTTTTT.

This clonotype came up a few times. The chain has TRBV20-1 and TRBJ1-4, with a possible D match to TRBD1 (6 bases). V was cut by 4 bases and J by 8 bases, with 11 bases left in between. This CDR3 is built from 12 residues. The germline V gene has CDR1 DFQATT and CDR2 SNEGSKA (reference sequence). Here the CDR3 DNA reads TGCAGTGCTAACCCGGGACAAGAAAAACTGTTTTTT. Encoded protein: CSANPGQEKLFF.

This clonotype showed up many times. The chain is built from TRBV4-1 and TRBJ1-1; possible D gene TRBD1, 6 bases. The CDR3 extends over 18 amino acids. From germline, CDR1 is MGHRA and CDR2 YSYEKL. V was shortened by 4 bases and J by 4 bases, with 25 bases between the two germline ends. The CDR3 nucleotides are TGCGCCAGCAGCCCGCGACTGGGGGGTAAAGGGGGGCTCACTGAAGCTTTCTTT. Protein: CASSPRLGGKGGLTEAFF.

Ten or more counts support this clonotype. This chain joins TRBV24-1 and TRBJ2-1; 13 bases match TRBD2. The length of the CDR3 is 15 residues. V shed 7 bases, J shed 7 bases, and the junction held 6 bases outside the gene matches. CDR1 is KGHDR, CDR2 SFDVKD, per germline. The CDR3 loop reads CATRDTSGRGNEQFF. The CDR3 nucleotides are TGTGCCACCAGGGATACTAGCGGGAGGGGAAATGAGCAGTTCTTC.

J is TRBJ2-1 and V is TRBV29-1, with 11 bases lining up with TRBD1. CDR3 size: 13 residues. Germline V lookup: CDR1 SQVTM, CDR2 ANQGSEA. With 7 bases clipped from V and 5 bases from J, the junction kept 4 bases outside the gene matches. This CDR3 reads CSGGTGGNNEQFF. The CDR3 DNA follows: TGCAGCGGGGGGACAGGGGGTAACAATGAGCAGTTCTTC.

The chain recombines TRBV4-3 with TRBJ2-3; 15 bases are a match to TRBD2. In germline, CDR1 is LGHNA, CDR2 YSLEER. There are 18 residues in the CDR3. After removal of 2 bases from V and 2 bases from J, the junction contained 5 bases not matched to a gene. CDR3 coding DNA: TGCGCCAGCAGCCAAATCGGACTAGCGGGAGGGTACACAGATACGCAGTATTTT. Translated: CASSQIGLAGGYTDTQYF.

This clonotype is labeled medium-sized. This chain joins TRBV7-3 and TRBJ2-1, with TRBD2 matching over 9 bases. This CDR3 is 15 amino acids long. CDR1 and CDR2 from the germline V gene are SGHTA and FQGTGA. The V segment lost 3 bases and the J segment 2 bases; nucleotides outside the gene matches: 2. The DNA of the CDR3 is TGTGCCAGCAGCTTCACTAGCGGGCCCTACAATGAGCAGTTCTTC. It encodes CASSFTSGPYNEQFF.

The CDR3 bases are TGTGCCAGCAGTCCCGCCTCTGATAACTATGGCTACACCTTC. It yields the protein CASSPASDNYGYTF. The gene calls are TRBV12-3 or TRBV12-4 and TRBJ1-2; D not resolved. V was cut by 5 bases and J by 1 base, with 11 bases left in between. The CDR3 has 14 amino acids.

This clonotype occurred a few times. The chain is built from TRBV3-1 and TRBJ1-2, with unresolved D. V was trimmed by 0 bases and J by 0 bases, leaving 14 bases between them. From germline, CDR1 is LGHDT and CDR2 YNNKEL (reference sequence). The CDR3 is 17 residues long. The CDR3 sequence: CASSQDDTPPSNYGYTF. For the CDR3, the DNA is TGTGCCAGCAGCCAAGACGATACACCCCCTTCTAACTATGGCTACACCTTC.

J is TRBJ2-1 and V is TRBV12-3 or TRBV12-4, with D tentatively TRBD2 (6 bases). This CDR3 spans 13 amino acids. The V and J ends lost 6 bases and 12 bases respectively, with 18 bases between them. The CDR3: CASSPWGLDGQFF. The CDR3 DNA follows: TGTGCCAGCAGCCCTTGGGGACTTGATGGGCAGTTCTTC.

V is TRBV29-1 and J is TRBJ2-7; D is tentatively TRBD1 or TRBD2 (6 bases each). CDR1 and CDR2 (germline): SQVTM, ANQGSEA. This CDR3 is built from 14 residues. Trimming took off 4 bases at V and 1 base at J, with 14 bases between the two ends. As DNA, the CDR3 is TGCAGCGTTGGCCTCCGGGGGCCGTCCTACGAGCAGTACTTC. The encoded protein is CSVGLRGPSYEQYF.

V gene TRBV9 combines with J gene TRBJ1-1; D gene unclear. Per germline, CDR1 SGDLS and CDR2 YYNGEE. V was cut by 0 bases and J by 1 base, with 4 bases left in between. The CDR3 runs 13 residues. This CDR3 is CASSVAGNTEAFF. The CDR3 DNA is TGTGCCAGCAGCGTAGCGGGGAACACTGAAGCTTTCTTT.

This chain joins TRBV13 and TRBJ1-2; tentatively, D is TRBD1 (6 bases). Between the trimmed V and J ends, which lost 0 bases and 7 bases, there was a span of 15 bases. The CDR3 has 15 amino acids. Germline V gene lookup returns CDR1 PRHDT and CDR2 FYEKMQ (reference sequence). As DNA, the CDR3 is TGTGCCAGCAGCTTAGGCCGGTACAGGGCTTTTGGCTACACCTTC. This translates into CASSLGRYRAFGYTF.

The chain has TRBV28 and TRBJ2-6, with 11 positions matching TRBD2. Germline CDR1 is MDHEN and CDR2 is SYDVKM. The trim removed 4 bases at V and 2 bases at J, leaving 13 bases unmatched. The CDR3 loop spans 20 amino acids. The CDR3 loop is CASSSLCSGRALAGANVLTF. DNA of the CDR3: TGTGCCAGCAGTTCATTATGTAGCGGGAGGGCCCTAGCTGGGGCCAACGTCCTGACTTTC.

A single count supports this clonotype. The chain's CDR3 is CASSFVQGYTEAFF. CDR3 DNA: TGTGCCAGCAGTTTTGTCCAGGGATACACTGAAGCTTTCTTT. The rearrangement joins TRBV12-3 or TRBV12-4 to TRBJ1-1; tentatively, D is TRBD1 (5 bases). This CDR3 spans 14 amino acids. Between the trimmed V and J ends, which lost 3 bases and 3 bases, there was a span of 11 bases.

This clonotype was seen a few times. This sequence joins TRBV10-3 and TRBJ2-3; 7 nucleotides agree with TRBD1. Germline V gives CDR1 ENHRY, CDR2 SYGVKD. The J segment lost 0 bases and the V segment lost 3 bases, leaving 12 bases of the junction unmatched. The CDR3 totals 18 residues. CDR3 protein: CAISDNGDRHTSTDTQYF. As DNA, the CDR3 is TGTGCCATCAGTGACAACGGGGACAGACATACTAGCACAGATACGCAGTATTTT.

This clonotype was counted only a few times. The rearrangement links TRBV4-1 to TRBJ2-3; 10 bases match TRBD2. Germline trimming cut 0 bases from V and 0 bases from J; bases unmatched to any gene: 3. This CDR3 comprises 17 residues. The germline V gene encodes CDR1 MGHRA and CDR2 YSYEKL. The DNA for the CDR3 is TGCGCCAGCAGCCAAGACCCTAGCGGGAGCAGCACAGATACGCAGTATTTT. Amino acids: CASSQDPSGSSTDTQYF.

The chain carries TRBV27 and TRBJ2-3; maybe TRBD2 (6 bases). The CDR3 runs 14 residues. In germline, CDR1 is MNHEY, CDR2 SMNVEV (reference sequence). Trimming stripped 6 bases from V and 6 bases from J, with 16 bases between. As DNA, the CDR3 is TGTGCCAGCAGCCGCCGGACTAATACCGATACGCAGTATTTT. This translates into CASSRRTNTDTQYF.

This clonotype turned up a few times. The rearrangement uses TRBV18 and TRBJ1-1, with 7 bases matching TRBD1. V lost 3 bases, J lost 10 bases, and 8 bases stayed unmatched. This CDR3 spans 13 amino acids. The germline gives CDR1 KGHSH, CDR2 LQKENI. The CDR3 region is CASSPPRTGGAFF. Written as DNA, the CDR3 is TGTGCCAGCTCACCGCCACGGACAGGAGGAGCTTTCTTT.